This TCR beta chain was observed in a study of OX40 agonist ivuxolimab in advanced cancers. The study in broad terms: The costimulatory receptor OX40 (CD134) was targeted by ivuxolimab, a fully human IgG2 agonistic monoclonal antibody. Patients were allowed to have had prior anti-PD-1, anti-PD-L1 or anti-CTLA-4 therapy, and 40% to 45% of the dose-escalation patients had previously received checkpoint inhibitors. Among the 50 to 55 dose-escalation patients, approximately 20 had hepatocellular carcinoma, about 15 melanoma, 9 renal cell carcinoma and 9 head and neck cancer. The paper covers the monotherapy dose-escalation part of the phase I ivuxolimab trial, which included N ≈ 57 patients. Intravenous ivuxolimab was administered to patients every 2 weeks at six dose levels: 0.01, 0.1, 0.3, 1.5, 3 and 10 mg/kg. A male proportion of around 83% and a mean age of 60 years, ranging from 23 to 79, were recorded for the dose-escalation cohort. The purpose of peripheral TCRbeta sequencing was to test whether ivuxolimab changed TCR sequence diversity and led to clonal T-cell expansion. Partial responses were achieved by three dose-escalation patients, of whom one had hepatocellular carcinoma and two had cutaneous melanoma.

With regard to this clone: There is no known antigen for this receptor. The input lacks base qualities; no much larger clone sits a single base away.

The trial excluded patients who had a history of autoimmune disease or who were on systemic immunosuppression. Peripheral blood for TCR sequencing was drawn from every dose cohort at baseline, at cycle 4 day 1 and at cycle 7 day 1. The samples were drawn from a first-in-human, open-label, multicenter phase I dose-escalation trial of ivuxolimab. The trial enrolled adults with locally advanced or metastatic head and neck squamous cell, hepatocellular, melanoma or renal cell carcinoma. Before TCR sequencing, CD4+ T cells and CD8+ T cells from peripheral blood were sorted into separate populations. Genomic DNA was isolated from the sorted cells so that the TCRbeta CDR3 region could be sequenced. The immunoSEQ Assay was used to sequence the TCRbeta CDR3 regions. TCRdb's version of the immuneACCESS table is confined to in-frame rearrangements and falls short of the full clone set. An unresolved V gene accounts for under half of the shortfall where checked; the remainder is of unknown origin. A total of 60,000 to 85,000 clones appear in this sample, approximately 95% of them only once. The ten largest clones represent 20% of the sample.

The CDR3 has 11 amino acids, counting the end cysteine and phenylalanine. Just the 33-base CDR3 DNA is kept, in frame starting at base 1. The germline V gene provides CDR1 SQVTM and CDR2 ANQGSEA. V sheds 7 bases and J sheds 4 bases, leaving 10 bases between their ends. Results and caveats for the whole study, not just this receptor: Low levels of normalized T-cell clonal expansion were also seen in some patients who did not respond. The antigen specificity of the clonally expanded peripheral T cells was not determined. At doses from 0.1 to 3.0 mg/kg, clonal expansion was seen in both CD4+ and CD8+ blood T cells between baseline and week 6. On average, CD8+ T cells showed more expanded clones than CD4+ T cells after ivuxolimab. Partial responders in the 0.1-3.0 mg/kg groups had among the lowest normalized peripheral clonal expansion, especially among CD8+ T cells.

The V and J segments used are TRBV29-1 and TRBJ1-2; the D gene is not confidently resolved. Sequencing was performed on CD4+ or CD8+ T cells sorted from blood, taken in a trial of the OX40 agonist ivuxolimab. The source is an adult with an advanced solid tumor such as melanoma, head and neck, liver or kidney cancer. The CDR3 is CSAWGLYGYTF. The sequence in DNA is TGCAGCGCATGGGGTCTCTATGGCTACACCTTC.